The 18 T cell receptor beta chains below all came from one sample that was sequenced in a study of blood T cell repertoires in COVID-19. Sequenced by immunoSEQ multiplex PCR; TCRdb stores in-frame clones only, minus some. The top ten hold around 9.4% of the sample, which has around 87,000 clones, around 79% seen once. Specimen: peripheral blood. Receptor source: a woman of 80 years or more with acute or convalescent COVID-19.

The rearrangement links TRBV6-1 to TRBJ2-2; 9 positions agree with TRBD2. The CDR3 is 17 amino acids. Germline V lookup: CDR1 MNHNS, CDR2 SASEGT. V shed 4 bases, J shed 2 bases, and the junction held 8 bases outside the gene matches. The CDR3 region is CASSVPVAGANTGELFF. Written as DNA, the CDR3 is TGTGCCAGCAGTGTGCCGGTAGCGGGAGCCAACACCGGGGAGCTGTTTTTT.

The V call is TRBV7-2, the J call TRBJ1-1; a possible D gene is TRBD1 (5 bases). The germline gives CDR1 SGHTA, CDR2 FQGNSA. The CDR3 has 13 amino acids. The ends were cut back, 1 base at V and 7 bases at J, with 10 bases in the middle. The CDR3: CASSLVRGGEAFF. The CDR3 nucleotides are TGTGCCAGCAGCTTAGTGCGGGGCGGTGAAGCTTTCTTT.

The chain has TRBV7-2 and TRBJ2-7; TRBD1 matches at 8 bases. CDR1 and CDR2 (germline): SGHTA, FQGNSA. The CDR3 spans 14 residues. Losses at the gene ends were 5 bases for V and 4 bases for J; bases not matched to a gene: 7. CDR3 nucleotide sequence: TGTGCCAGCAGCACCGGACAGGGTAGTTACGAGCAGTACTTC. It specifies CASSTGQGSYEQYF.

This clone occurred many times. The chain links TRBV6-6 to TRBJ2-7; 7 bases line up with TRBD1. The CDR3 is 14 residues long. Germline-derived CDR1 and CDR2 are MNHNY and SVGAGI (reference sequence). V was clipped by 6 bases and J by 7 bases; unmatched bases: 12. CDR3 sequence (DNA): TGTGCCAGCAGGGGCCAGACAGGGCGGACGGAGCAGTACTTC. Its protein product is CASRGQTGRTEQYF.

The chain recombines TRBV18 with TRBJ1-1; 7 bases are a match to TRBD1. The J segment lost 1 base and the V segment lost 0 bases, leaving 5 bases of the junction unmatched. Germline V gene lookup returns CDR1 KGHSH and CDR2 LQKENI. The CDR3 contains 16 residues. CDR3 coding DNA: TGTGCCAGCTCACCACCTTCGGCAGGGGGGAACACTGAAGCTTTCTTT. It specifies CASSPPSAGGNTEAFF.

This rearrangement joins TRBV29-1 to TRBJ2-5; D may be TRBD2 (5 bases). Trimming pared 8 bases from V and 1 base from J, leaving 11 bases between. The CDR3 is 12 amino acids. Germline V CDR1 and CDR2: SQVTM, ANQGSEA. Written as DNA, the CDR3 is TGCAGCACCCGGGGAGTCCAAGAGACCCAGTACTTC. Translating gives CSTRGVQETQYF.

The chain links TRBV18 to TRBJ1-1; 9 nucleotides agree with TRBD1. The CDR3 is 14 amino acids. Germline V CDR1 and CDR2: KGHSH, LQKENI. V shed 6 bases, J shed 3 bases, and the junction held 5 bases outside the gene matches. This chain's CDR3 is CASSPGQGHTEAFF. In nucleotides, the CDR3 is TGTGCCAGCTCGCCGGGACAGGGACACACTGAAGCTTTCTTT.

This sequence joins TRBV28 and TRBJ2-5, with 8 bases fitting TRBD1. This CDR3 is built from 16 residues. The trim removed 8 bases at V and 7 bases at J, leaving 18 bases unmatched. Germline lookup yields CDR1 MDHEN and CDR2 SYDVKM. CDR3 nucleotide sequence: TGTGCCAGCCGATACGGGGCGACAGGGGCCGCTGGGACCCAGTACTTC. This codes for CASRYGATGAAGTQYF.

This clone turned up a few times. This chain links TRBV7-2 with TRBJ2-7; a weak D match, TRBD1 (5 bases). The CDR3 covers 12 residues. Per the germline V gene, CDR1 is SGHTA and CDR2 is FQGNSA. V shed 2 bases and J shed 8 bases, with 10 bases lying between them. Here the CDR3 reads CASSLIGHQQYF. The DNA for the CDR3 is TGTGCCAGCAGCTTAATTGGACACCAGCAGTACTTC. The full variable domain, completed using reference TRBV7-2 and TRBJ2-7, is GAGVSQSPSNKVTEKGKDVELRCDPISGHTALYWYRQSLGQGLEFLIYFQGNSAPDKSGLPSDRFSAERTGGSVSTLTIQRTQQEDSAVYLCASSLIGHQQYFGPGTRLTVT.

This clone has more than one count but fewer than ten. The rearrangement uses TRBV5-1 and TRBJ1-4; D might be TRBD1 (5 bases). Between the trimmed V and J ends, which lost 7 bases and 3 bases, there was a span of 13 bases. The germline gives CDR1 SGHRS, CDR2 YFSETQ. This CDR3 is 14 amino acids long. The chain's CDR3 is CASGRRGANEKLFF. CDR3 DNA: TGCGCCAGCGGACGGCGGGGGGCTAATGAAAAACTGTTTTTT.

The V and J genes are TRBV5-1 and TRBJ2-7; 9 bases are shared with TRBD1. CDR3 size: 17 residues. V shed 6 bases, J shed 6 bases, and the junction held 19 bases outside the gene matches. Germline CDR1 and CDR2: SGHRS and YFSETQ. The CDR3 nucleotides read TGCGCCAGCACCGAAGGGACTACAGGGGGCTTATCACTCGAGCAGTACTTC. Its translation is CASTEGTTGGLSLEQYF.

The rearrangement uses TRBV11-3 and TRBJ1-1; D perhaps matches TRBD1 (6 bases). Germline lookup yields CDR1 SGHNT and CDR2 YENEEA. V was clipped by 6 bases and J by 0 bases, with 8 bases between them. This CDR3 spans 13 amino acids. CDR3 sequence (DNA): TGTGCCAGCAGTACAGGGTTGAACACTGAAGCTTTCTTT. Amino acid sequence: CASSTGLNTEAFF.

V and J are TRBV30 and TRBJ1-2; 7 bases are shared with TRBD1. The junction had 5 bases not matched to a gene; V was cut back by 5 bases and J by 2 bases. CDR1 is GTSNPN, CDR2 SVGIG, per germline (reference sequence). The CDR3 is 13 amino acids. The CDR3 here is CAWGRQGNYGYTF. CDR3 nucleotides: TGTGCCTGGGGAAGACAGGGCAACTATGGCTACACCTTC.

The chain recombines TRBV14 with TRBJ1-1; D may be TRBD1 (6 bases). V lost 5 bases and J 5 bases, leaving 18 bases between the germline ends. The CDR3 is made up of 15 amino acids. Germline V gives CDR1 SGHDN, CDR2 FVKESK. The DNA for the CDR3 is TGTGCCAGCAGCTCCCACAGGGCCCAGGGTACTGAAGCTTTCTTT. This encodes CASSSHRAQGTEAFF.

The chain joins TRBV5-1 to TRBJ2-7, with 8 bases aligning to TRBD2. CDR3 size: 14 residues. From germline, CDR1 is SGHRS and CDR2 YFSETQ. V dropped 4 bases and J dropped 6; count of bases not matched to a gene: 9. This chain's CDR3 is CASSVSSGTSEQYF. The CDR3 nucleotides are TGCGCCAGCAGCGTAAGTAGCGGGACGTCCGAGCAGTACTTC.

The chain uses TRBV19 and TRBJ1-6; 8 nucleotides align to TRBD1. The CDR3 spans 13 residues. J gave up 10 bases and V 8 bases, and 7 bases lay outside the gene matches. Germline loops: CDR1 LNHDA, CDR2 SQIVND (reference sequence). The CDR3 loop is CASRQGSGSPLHF. The CDR3 DNA is TGTGCCAGTCGACAGGGGTCCGGCTCACCCCTCCACTTT.

The gene calls are TRBV24-1 and TRBJ2-5; perhaps TRBD1 as D (5 bases). The germline V gene has CDR1 KGHDR and CDR2 SFDVKD. The CDR3 totals 15 residues. Trimming removed 4 bases from V and 5 bases from J, with 16 bases in between. CDR3 nucleotide sequence: TGTGCCACCAGTGACCTAAGGGGCGGTGGGGAGACCCAGTACTTC. This gives the protein CATSDLRGGGETQYF.

The CDR3 nucleotides read TGTGCCACCCATAGACAGGGGGGTCCGACCCAGTACTTC. It translates to CATHRQGGPTQYF. The chain joins TRBV7-2 to TRBJ2-5; 9 bases agree with TRBD1. The CDR3 totals 13 residues. Germline-derived CDR1 and CDR2 are SGHTA and FQGNSA. Trimming cost V 10 bases and J 7 bases; bases outside gene matches: 10.